This is a list of T cell receptor beta chains from one sample in a study of response to subunit inactivated influenza vaccine. TCRdb ran MiXCR on the RT-PCR reads and lists one entry per CDR3 protein. The repertoire includes some 500,000 distinct CDR3 sequences, 10% to 15% of them detected once, and around 13% sits in the top ten. The starting material was PBMCs from blood, obtained 45 days after vaccination. The receptor source for this set is a man aged 50 to 59 who received an inactivated influenza vaccine. Both conserved end residues are part of each CDR3. A D gene is named only where the DNA matches it firmly. A clone size is listed for some rows: how often the clone was seen (once, few, many), or a class if it is expanded.

j_call	clone_size	d_call	v_call	cdr3_nt	cdr3_aa
TRBJ2-5	many	TRBD2	TRBV7-2	TGTGCCAGCAGCTTAGGGGTAGCGGGATATGAGACCCAGTACTTC	CASSLGVAGYETQYF
TRBJ2-5	few	TRBD2	TRBV7-9	TGTGCCAGCAGCTTAGCCCCGACTAGCCGGGGTAGAGAGACCCAGTACTTC	CASSLAPTSRGRETQYF
TRBJ2-7	.	TRBD2	TRBV7-2	TGTGCCAGCAGCTTAGCGCACATAGCGGGGGCCACGTTCGCCTACGAGCAGTACTTC	CASSLAHIAGATFAYEQYF
TRBJ2-1	few	TRBD2	TRBV6-5	TGTGCCAGCAGTTACGCCCGGCTAGCGGGGGGTGATGAGCAGTTCTTC	CASSYARLAGGDEQFF
TRBJ2-5	many	TRBD2	TRBV6-2/TRBV6-3	TGTGCCAGCAGTCGACTAGCGGGAGAGGAGACCCAGTACTTC	CASSRLAGEETQYF
TRBJ1-1	.	.	TRBV15	TGTGCCACCAGCAGTAGACGGCAAAACACTGAAGCTTTCTTT	CATSSRRQNTEAFF
TRBJ1-2	few	TRBD1	TRBV6-5	TGTGCCAGCAGTTACTCCCTCGGGACAGGAGGCTATGGCTACACCTTC	CASSYSLGTGGYGYTF
TRBJ2-3	few	.	TRBV7-9	TGTGCCAGCAGCCCCCGTAGATACGCAGATACGCAGTATTTT	CASSPRRYADTQYF
TRBJ2-2	few	TRBD1	TRBV4-3	TGCGCCAGCAGCCAAGTTGGACAGGGTTTTTCCGGGGAGCTGTTTTTT	CASSQVGQGFSGELFF
TRBJ2-1	.	.	TRBV7-9	TGTGCCAGCTGGGAGCTGAACAATGAGCAGTTCTTC	CASWELNNEQFF
TRBJ2-7	.	.	TRBV5-1	TGCGCCAGCAGCTTGGCACCCGAGACCTACGAGCAGTACTTC	CASSLAPETYEQYF
TRBJ2-5	.	.	TRBV5-8	TGTGCCAGCAGGAAACTGACCCGGACAGACTCCCAAGAGACCCAGTACTTC	CASRKLTRTDSQETQYF
TRBJ2-2	few	.	TRBV29-1	TGCAGCGTTAGCCGGGGAGACACCGGGGAGCTGTTTTTT	CSVSRGDTGELFF
TRBJ1-6	many	.	TRBV5-1	TGCGCCAGCAGCTTAAGAGGGTTGAACTCACCCCTCCACTTT	CASSLRGLNSPLHF